What follows are 14 T cell receptor beta chains derived from one specimen sequenced in a study of beta chain features in type 1 diabetes. The study, taken as a whole, reports: Moderate but significant shortening of TCRB CDR3s was recorded in all four CD4+ subsets from Type 1 diabetes patients.

Expressed TCRB transcripts were sequenced, since all the RNA that had been isolated was reverse transcribed. The protocol was immunoSEQ multiplex PCR, while the TCRdb copy is restricted to in-frame clones and leaves out a portion. The sample gives 300,000 to 450,000 clones, 9.6% of which show up once; 0.45% to 0.65% is in the top ten. No antigens are known for them. Material for sequencing was central memory CD4+ T cells from blood. The receptor source for this set is a man aged 25-45 years with type 1 diabetes.

This chain uses TRBV5-1 with TRBJ2-1; weak D call: TRBD1 (5 bases). The CDR3 length is 14 residues. V gave up 0 bases and J gave up 7 bases, with 11 bases separating them. In germline, CDR1 is SGHRS, CDR2 YFSETQ. The CDR3 here is CASSLGPGQNEQFF. The CDR3 DNA follows: TGCGCCAGCAGCTTGGGTCCAGGGCAAAATGAGCAGTTCTTC.

J is TRBJ2-3 and V is TRBV5-4; D remains ambiguous. There are 16 residues in the CDR3. Trimming took off 3 bases at V and 0 bases at J, with 14 bases between the two ends. Looked up from germline, CDR1 is SGHNT and CDR2 is YYREEE (reference sequence). CDR3 region: CASSSGRKTSTDTQYF. The CDR3 DNA is TGTGCCAGCAGCTCCGGACGGAAAACTAGCACAGATACGCAGTATTTT.

This clone has only a few counts. Other nucleotide sequences from this sample produce the same CDR3. The rearrangement uses TRBV5-1 and TRBJ2-3; 14 bases are shared with TRBD2. Looked up from germline, CDR1 is SGHRS and CDR2 is YFSETQ. The J segment lost 3 bases and the V segment lost 0 bases, leaving 0 bases of the junction unmatched. The CDR3 runs 16 residues. CDR3 in DNA: TGCGCCAGCAGCTTGGGGACTAGCGGGGGGACAGATACGCAGTATTTT. Its translation: CASSLGTSGGTDTQYF.

The chain uses TRBV18 and TRBJ2-3; unclear D gene. V dropped 6 bases and J dropped 0 bases, with 13 bases sitting between them. The CDR3 extends over 15 amino acids. CDR1 and CDR2 (germline): KGHSH, LQKENI. In nucleotides, the CDR3 is TGTGCCAGCTCTCCGCGGTGGTCTAGCACAGATACGCAGTATTTT. This translates into CASSPRWSSTDTQYF.

CDR3 sequence reads: CASRSEGGNTEAFF. CDR3 in DNA: TGTGCCAGCAGGTCCGAGGGGGGGAACACTGAAGCTTTCTTT. The rearrangement links TRBV6-6 to TRBJ1-1; a weak D match, TRBD1 (6 bases). The germline V gene has CDR1 MNHNY and CDR2 SVGAGI (reference sequence). V shed 6 bases and J shed 1 base, with 12 bases lying between them. The CDR3 has 14 residues.

The chain recombines TRBV7-2 with TRBJ1-1; 7 bases line up with TRBD1. Germline V gene lookup returns CDR1 SGHTA and CDR2 FQGNSA. With V trimmed by 6 bases and J by 4 bases, 5 bases remained unmatched. This CDR3 is built from 13 residues. CDR3 amino acids: CASRVQGSTEAFF. CDR3 in DNA: TGTGCCAGCAGAGTACAGGGGTCCACTGAAGCTTTCTTT. Filled out from reference TRBV7-2 and TRBJ1-1, the complete variable domain reads GAGVSQSPSNKVTEKGKDVELRCDPISGHTALYWYRQSLGQGLEFLIYFQGNSAPDKSGLPSDRFSAERTGGSVSTLTIQRTQQEDSAVYLCASRVQGSTEAFFGQGTRLTVV.

The chain is built from TRBV6-6 and TRBJ1-2; D call uncertain. Trimming removed 7 bases from V and 7 bases from J, with 16 bases in between. The CDR3 runs 13 residues. In germline, CDR1 is MNHNY, CDR2 SVGAGI (reference sequence). CDR3 loop: CASTYDAKSGYTF. CDR3 nucleotides: TGTGCCAGCACCTACGACGCCAAAAGTGGCTACACCTTC.

This clone was seen repeatedly, ten times or more. This sequence joins TRBV4-2 and TRBJ2-3, with a tentative D call TRBD2 (7 bases). The germline V gene has CDR1 LGHNA and CDR2 YNFKEQ. Trimming took off 8 bases at V and 0 bases at J, with 18 bases between the two ends. CDR3 length: 16 amino acids. This CDR3 reads CASGTGGEVSTDTQYF. DNA of the CDR3: TGTGCCAGCGGGACGGGGGGCGAAGTGAGCACAGATACGCAGTATTTT.

This clone was seen a few times. This chain connects TRBV27 to TRBJ1-1; no reliable D call. Trimming took 6 bases from V and 4 from J, leaving 18 bases between them. The CDR3 covers 15 residues. Germline-derived CDR1 and CDR2 are MNHEY and SMNVEV (reference sequence). The CDR3 region is CASRGIAALGTEAFF. The CDR3 region has the DNA TGTGCCAGCAGGGGGATTGCGGCTTTGGGCACTGAAGCTTTCTTT.

The CDR3: CASSSLGGDYGYTF. The CDR3, as DNA: TGTGCCAGCAGTTCCCTAGGTGGAGACTATGGCTACACCTTC. The chain has TRBV27 and TRBJ1-2, with D unclear. The CDR3 has 14 amino acids. The V end was cut by 4 bases, the J end by 3 bases, with 12 bases between. Germline CDR1 MNHEY, CDR2 SMNVEV (reference sequence).

This clone was counted a few times. The chain has TRBV7-2 and TRBJ1-1, with D possibly being TRBD1 (6 bases). The germline gives CDR1 SGHTA, CDR2 FQGNSA. The ends were cut back, 5 bases at V and 1 base at J, with 11 bases in the middle. This CDR3 spans 14 amino acids. CDR3 nucleotide sequence: TGTGCCAGCAGCCCCTGGACAGAGAACACTGAAGCTTTCTTT. Encoded protein: CASSPWTENTEAFF.

In this sample, this clone turned up many times. The chain couples TRBV29-1 to TRBJ2-3; D might be TRBD1 (5 bases). V lost 6 bases, J lost 4 bases, and 14 bases lay in between. Looked up from germline, CDR1 is SQVTM and CDR2 is ANQGSEA. The CDR3 spans 13 residues. CDR3 in amino acids: CSVEQEPPDTQYF. Here the CDR3 DNA reads TGCAGCGTCGAACAGGAGCCTCCAGATACGCAGTATTTT.

The V gene is TRBV7-9, the J gene TRBJ2-7; D unclear. The CDR3 spans 13 residues. The germline CDR1 and CDR2 sequences are SEHNR and FQNEAQ (reference sequence). V shed 4 bases and J shed 7 bases, with 14 bases lying between them. The CDR3 DNA follows: TGTGCCAGCAGCTCCCAACCTACGAGGGAGCAGTACTTC. Translated, it gives CASSSQPTREQYF. The whole variable domain, remainder taken from reference TRBV7-9 and TRBJ2-7, is DTGVSQNPRHKITKRGQNVTFRCDPISEHNRLYWYRQTLGQGPEFLTYFQNEAQLEKSRLLSDRFSAERPKGSFSTLEIQRTEQGDSAMYLCASSSQPTREQYFGPGTRLTVT.

The V call is TRBV7-4, the J call TRBJ2-3; D gene uncertain. The CDR3 extends over 15 amino acids. With 5 bases removed from V and 4 bases from J, the gap between germline ends came to 16 bases. Looked up from germline, CDR1 is SGHVT and CDR2 is SQSDAQ. In nucleotides, the CDR3 is TGTGCCAGCAGCCACTATCCCCCGGACGCAGATACGCAGTATTTT. Translation: CASSHYPPDADTQYF.